The 3 T cell receptor beta chains below were found in one sample sequenced in a study of T and B cells in COVID-19 patients. TRB rearrangements were amplified by multiplex PCR with BIOMED2 TRB-A/B primers. TCRdb re-called the multiplex PCR reads with MiXCR, one entry per CDR3 protein. The sample has roughly 18,000 distinct CDR3 sequences; about 26% are singletons. TRB was amplified from about 240-490 ng of blood genomic DNA. What was sequenced was blood. The receptors come from a human donor who had recovered from COVID-19.

This chain connects TRBV20-1 to TRBJ2-7; D is possibly TRBD1 (6 bases). CDR3 size: 12 residues. Trimming cost V 8 bases and J 0 bases, with 11 bases left between them. Germline assignment: CDR1 DFQATT and CDR2 SNEGSKA (reference sequence). The CDR3 DNA is TGCAGTCTATGGACAGCCTCCTACGAGCAGTACTTC. This translates into CSLWTASYEQYF.

This clonotype was detected a few times. DNA for the CDR3: TGTGCCAGCTCATACCAGGGAGGCGCAACTGAAGCTTTCTTT. It codes for CASSYQGGATEAFF. The rearrangement uses TRBV18 and TRBJ1-1, with D possibly TRBD1 on 5 matching bases. CDR1 is KGHSH, CDR2 LQKENI, per germline. Trimming left V 5 bases short and J 5 bases short, with 15 bases between. The CDR3 spans 14 residues. Based on the CDR3 plus reference TRBV18 and TRBJ1-1, the full variable domain is NAGVMQNPRHLVRRRGQEARLRCSPMKGHSHVYWYRQLPEEGLKFMVYLQKENIIDESGMPKERFSAEFPKEGPSILRIQQVVRGDSAAYFCASSYQGGATEAFFGQGTRLTVV.

This clonotype counts as medium-sized. The genes are TRBV6-5 and TRBJ2-3, with 10 positions matching TRBD2. After removal of 6 bases from V and 0 bases from J, the junction contained 3 bases not matched to a gene. There are 15 residues in the CDR3. The germline V gene encodes CDR1 MNHEY and CDR2 SVGAGI. This chain's CDR3 is CASRELAGSTDTQYF. CDR3 in DNA: TGTGCCAGCAGGGAACTAGCGGGAAGCACAGATACGCAGTATTTT.